The entry below describes one TCR beta chain. The antigen remains unidentified. The CDR3 end is not reached by the read, which stops 3 residues before it; the germline J gene fills it in. The data derive from a study of T cells in women clearing cervical HPV infection. Germline loops: CDR1 DFQATT, CDR2 SNEGSKA (reference sequence). V was pared by 6 bases and J by 0 bases, with 1 base of the junction left unmatched. The CDR3 length is 13 residues. Genomic DNA, averaging around 1,200 ng per sample, yielded TCR beta CDR3 via immunoSEQ. Clones were read by immunoSEQ multiplex PCR, and TCRdb kept only the in-frame ones, dropping some. With some 40,000 clones in the sample, the ten largest clones hold 6% to 8.5%. General observations from the study: CIN3+ cases had significantly higher TCR repertoire richness than controls, but evenness did not differ. Each sample's T-cell count was unknown, possibly confounding richness.

This TCR was sampled from a woman aged 18 to 75 with a cervical HPV16 infection that either progressed to CIN3+ or cleared (not recorded which). The V and J genes are TRBV20-1 and TRBJ2-3; 9 nucleotides align to TRBD2. Material for sequencing was blood buffy coat. The sequenced part of the CDR3 DNA is TGCAGTGCCCTAGCGGGGAGCACAGATACG. Its protein is CSALAGSTDT. The full CDR3 protein is CSALAGSTDTQYF.